These 22 T cell receptor beta chains were all obtained from the same sample, sequenced in a study of T cells in pancreatic ductal adenocarcinoma. No neoadjuvant therapy was given to the selected pancreatic ductal adenocarcinoma patients before their surgery. Sequenced by immunoSEQ multiplex PCR; TCRdb stores in-frame clones only, minus some. The sample carries approximately 18,000 clones, around nine tenths recorded once. Specimen: PBMCs. These receptors all come from a human donor with pancreatic ductal adenocarcinoma.

This clone showed up just a few times. The CDR3 DNA reads as TGTGCCAGCAGCTTCGACAGGGGGAATGAAAAACTGTTTTTT. Its translation: CASSFDRGNEKLFF. This chain uses TRBV11-3 with TRBJ1-4; 9 nucleotides agree with TRBD1. Trimming removed 3 bases from V and 5 bases from J; junction bases left unmatched: 1. Germline V gene data show CDR1 as SGHNT and CDR2 as YENEEA. The CDR3 loop spans 14 amino acids.

The chain carries TRBV6-5 and TRBJ1-1; D possibly corresponds to TRBD1 (6 bases). This CDR3 comprises 12 residues. CDR1 and CDR2 from the germline V gene are MNHEY and SVGAGI. V lost 10 bases to trimming and J lost 1 base, with 10 bases between them. The CDR3 region is CATQGGNTEAFF. The CDR3 DNA reads TGTGCCACCCAAGGGGGGAACACTGAAGCTTTCTTT.

The chain joins TRBV19 to TRBJ1-2, with D possibly being TRBD1 (6 bases). The CDR3 runs to 13 residues. The germline V gene encodes CDR1 LNHDA and CDR2 SQIVND (reference sequence). V shed 10 bases and J shed 0 bases, with 12 bases lying between them. CDR3 nucleotide sequence: TGTGCCACAAGACGACAGGCTAACTATGGCTACACCTTC. It specifies CATRRQANYGYTF.

The rearrangement links TRBV19 to TRBJ1-5; D gene unclear. CDR1 and CDR2 (germline): LNHDA, SQIVND (reference sequence). This CDR3 contains 14 residues. V was clipped by 1 base and J by 4 bases, with 8 bases between them. The CDR3 DNA is TGTGCCAGTAGTATAGTTCCGGGGAATCAGCCCCAGCATTTT. Protein product: CASSIVPGNQPQHF.

The chain links TRBV29-1 to TRBJ1-4, with D possibly matching TRBD1 (5 bases). V gave up 2 bases and J gave up 5 bases, with 9 bases separating them. Germline-derived CDR1 and CDR2 are SQVTM and ANQGSEA. This CDR3 has 13 amino acids. The CDR3 DNA reads TGCAGCGTTGAAATTCAGGGAAATGAAAAACTGTTTTTT. Protein product: CSVEIQGNEKLFF. Using reference TRBV29-1 and TRBJ1-4 for the parts outside the CDR3, the full variable domain is SAVISQKPSRDICQRGTSLTIQCQVDSQVTMMFWYRQQPGQSLTLIATANQGSEATYESGFVIDKFPISRPNLTFSTLTVSNMSPEDSSIYLCSVEIQGNEKLFFGSGTQLSVL.

This chain joins TRBV5-6 and TRBJ1-4; 7 nucleotides match TRBD1. CDR1 SGHDT and CDR2 YYEEEE come from the germline V gene. Unmatched junction bases numbered 5, after V lost 0 bases and J lost 6 bases. The CDR3 totals 15 residues. CDR3 residues: CASSLGGGSYEKLFF. CDR3 sequence (DNA): TGTGCCAGCAGCTTGGGAGGGGGCTCGTATGAAAAACTGTTTTTT.

The chain is built from TRBV30 and TRBJ1-6, with a possible D match to TRBD1 (5 bases). Germline V gene data show CDR1 as GTSNPN and CDR2 as SVGIG (reference sequence). CDR3 size: 14 residues. Deletions cut 2 bases from V and 7 bases from J, with 12 bases between. The CDR3 bases are TGTGCCTGGAGTTACGGGGGACCCAATTCACCCCTCCACTTT. This codes for CAWSYGGPNSPLHF.

The chain is built from TRBV5-1 and TRBJ2-5; 12 bases are shared with TRBD2. V dropped 4 bases and J dropped 2; count of bases not matched to a gene: 6. Per the germline V gene, CDR1 is SGHRS and CDR2 is YFSETQ. The CDR3 has 16 residues. The CDR3 DNA sequence: TGCGCCAGCAGCGCCATACTAGCGGGGGGTCAAGAGACCCAGTACTTC. It codes for CASSAILAGGQETQYF. Full variable domain (rest looked up from reference TRBV5-1 and TRBJ2-5): KAGVTQTPRYLIKTRGQQVTLSCSPISGHRSVSWYQQTPGQGLQFLFEYFSETQRNKGNFPGRFSGRQFSNSRSEMNVSTLELGDSALYLCASSAILAGGQETQYFGPGTRLLVL.

This chain links TRBV15 with TRBJ1-5; D not certain. Germline V gives CDR1 LNHNV, CDR2 YYDKDF (reference sequence). CDR3 length: 13 residues. CDR3: CATGGSFNQPQHF. CDR3 nucleotide sequence: TGTGCTACCGGCGGAAGTTTCAATCAGCCCCAGCATTTT.

This chain links TRBV5-5 with TRBJ2-7, with D maybe TRBD2 (5 bases). V shed 0 bases and J shed 5 bases, with 15 bases lying between them. From germline, CDR1 is SGHKS and CDR2 YYEKEE (reference sequence). The CDR3 has 15 residues. The CDR3 spells CASSLVFGESDEQYF. As DNA, the CDR3 is TGTGCCAGCAGCTTGGTTTTCGGGGAAAGCGACGAGCAGTACTTC. The variable domain in full, with the rest retrieved from reference TRBV5-5 and TRBJ2-7, is DAGVTQSPTHLIKTRGQQVTLRCSPISGHKSVSWYQQVLGQGPQFIFQYYEKEERGRGNFPDRFSARQFPNYSSELNVNALLLGDSALYLCASSLVFGESDEQYFGPGTRLTVT.

This chain connects TRBV30 to TRBJ1-4; D not resolved. Germline V gives CDR1 GTSNPN, CDR2 SVGIG (reference sequence). The CDR3 has 13 residues. V lost 0 bases and J lost 5, with 7 bases in between. In DNA, the CDR3 is TGTGCCTGGAGTGTAACCGCGAATGAAAAACTGTTTTTT. Encoded protein: CAWSVTANEKLFF.

This chain connects TRBV7-3 to TRBJ2-5; perhaps TRBD2 as D (6 bases). Between the trimmed V and J ends, which lost 5 bases and 1 base, there was a span of 14 bases. CDR1 and CDR2 (germline): SGHTA, FQGTGA. The CDR3 sequence is 15 residues long. CDR3: CASSPQAGSQETQYF. CDR3 DNA: TGTGCCAGCAGCCCCCAGGCGGGGTCCCAAGAGACCCAGTACTTC.

The rearrangement uses TRBV2 and TRBJ2-1; possibly TRBD2 for D (6 bases). The CDR3 spans 14 residues. Germline V gene data show CDR1 as SNHLY and CDR2 as FYNNEI. Trimming cost V 6 bases and J 12 bases, with 21 bases left between them. CDR3 sequence reads: CASSPGTGPLGQFF. In DNA form, the CDR3 reads TGTGCCAGCAGCCCCGGGACTGGTCCCCTGGGGCAGTTCTTC.

The chain employs TRBV5-1 and TRBJ2-7; the match to TRBD1 covers 7 bases. Germline V gives CDR1 SGHRS, CDR2 YFSETQ. Losses at the gene ends were 4 bases for V and 1 base for J; bases not matched to a gene: 11. The CDR3 is made up of 16 amino acids. The CDR3 bases are TGCGCCAGCAGCCTACCCATTTACAGGGGTTCCTACGAGCAGTACTTC. Translated: CASSLPIYRGSYEQYF. Variable domain in full (rest from reference TRBV5-1 and TRBJ2-7): KAGVTQTPRYLIKTRGQQVTLSCSPISGHRSVSWYQQTPGQGLQFLFEYFSETQRNKGNFPGRFSGRQFSNSRSEMNVSTLELGDSALYLCASSLPIYRGSYEQYFGPGTRLTVT.

The chain has TRBV28 and TRBJ1-4, with 9 bases fitting TRBD1. This CDR3 comprises 17 residues. Trimming cost V 4 bases and J 6 bases; bases outside gene matches: 12. CDR1 and CDR2 (germline): MDHEN, SYDVKM. The CDR3 region is CASSSILTGGFYEKLFF. The CDR3 DNA sequence: TGTGCCAGCAGTTCGATACTAACAGGGGGCTTTTATGAAAAACTGTTTTTT.

The chain joins TRBV7-9 to TRBJ2-2; TRBD1 is a possible D gene (5 bases). V was clipped by 3 bases and J by 6 bases, with 11 bases between them. Germline V gene lookup returns CDR1 SEHNR and CDR2 FQNEAQ (reference sequence). This CDR3 contains 14 residues. CDR3 amino acids: CASSFQGYAGELFF. CDR3 bases: TGTGCCAGCAGCTTCCAGGGTTACGCCGGGGAGCTGTTTTTT.

The chain joins TRBV7-2 to TRBJ2-7; weak D call: TRBD2 (6 bases). CDR3 length: 15 amino acids. The V end lost 5 bases, the J end lost 0 bases, and 14 bases lay between the germline ends. Germline V gene lookup returns CDR1 SGHTA and CDR2 FQGNSA. CDR3 protein: CASSPGLVSSYEQYF. CDR3 in DNA: TGTGCCAGCAGCCCGGGACTCGTAAGCTCCTACGAGCAGTACTTC.

This sequence joins TRBV12-2 and TRBJ1-2. TRBV12-2 is flagged as a pseudogene. CDR3 length equals 16 residues. In DNA form, the CDR3 reads TGTGCAAGTCGCCATCAAGGTGGGGGGGAAAGCTATGGCTACACCTTC. It translates to CASRHQGGGESYGYTF.

The rearrangement uses TRBV4-2 and TRBJ1-2; 10 nucleotides match TRBD1. In germline, CDR1 is LGHNA, CDR2 YNFKEQ. The CDR3 extends over 16 amino acids. V lost 4 bases and J lost 5; bases outside the gene matches: 10. CDR3 DNA: TGTGCCAGCAGCCGCCGGACAGGGGGGGAGGTGTATGGCTACACCTTC. It is translated as CASSRRTGGEVYGYTF.

The genes are TRBV5-5 and TRBJ2-1; a possible D gene is TRBD1 (5 bases). The CDR3 is made up of 16 amino acids. With 0 bases removed from V and 5 bases from J, the gap between germline ends came to 15 bases. Germline CDR1 and CDR2: SGHKS and YYEKEE (reference sequence). The CDR3 region is CASSLAGNEYDNEQFF. In DNA, the CDR3 is TGTGCCAGCAGCTTGGCAGGGAACGAGTATGACAATGAGCAGTTCTTC.

This chain joins TRBV5-6 and TRBJ1-4; 7 bases fit TRBD1. From germline, CDR1 is SGHDT and CDR2 YYEEEE. The length of the CDR3 is 17 residues. V was clipped by 4 bases and J by 3 bases; unmatched bases: 12. CDR3 amino acids: CASSLQGLEKANEKLFF. CDR3 in DNA: TGTGCCAGCAGCCTACAGGGGTTGGAGAAGGCTAATGAAAAACTGTTTTTT.

The chain has TRBV6-5 and TRBJ1-5, with unresolved D. The CDR3 has 13 residues. V lost 7 bases to trimming and J lost 7 bases, with 14 bases between them. In germline, CDR1 is MNHEY, CDR2 SVGAGI. CDR3 sequence reads: CASTEGGGQPQHF. The CDR3 DNA reads as TGTGCCAGCACCGAGGGAGGCGGGCAGCCCCAGCATTTT.